This T cell receptor (beta chain) was captured in a study of OX40 agonist ivuxolimab in advanced cancers. The CDR3 totals 16 residues. Trimming left V 2 bases short and J 5 bases short, with 18 bases between. Germline CDR1 and CDR2: MGHRA and YSYEKL. Generated by immunoSEQ multiplex PCR, the TCRdb table keeps only in-frame clones and is missing some. The sample holds some 46,000 clones, roughly 90% seen once. The sequencing used CD4+ or CD8+ T cells sorted from blood, collected in a trial of the OX40 agonist ivuxolimab. The sequence derives from an adult with an advanced solid tumor such as melanoma, head and neck, liver or kidney cancer. V usage is TRBV4-1 and J usage is TRBJ2-5; D gene ambiguous. CDR3 nucleotides: TGCGCCAGCAGCCAAAGAACCGTGAGTTTGGGGGAGACCCAGTACTTC. Translating gives CASSQRTVSLGETQYF.